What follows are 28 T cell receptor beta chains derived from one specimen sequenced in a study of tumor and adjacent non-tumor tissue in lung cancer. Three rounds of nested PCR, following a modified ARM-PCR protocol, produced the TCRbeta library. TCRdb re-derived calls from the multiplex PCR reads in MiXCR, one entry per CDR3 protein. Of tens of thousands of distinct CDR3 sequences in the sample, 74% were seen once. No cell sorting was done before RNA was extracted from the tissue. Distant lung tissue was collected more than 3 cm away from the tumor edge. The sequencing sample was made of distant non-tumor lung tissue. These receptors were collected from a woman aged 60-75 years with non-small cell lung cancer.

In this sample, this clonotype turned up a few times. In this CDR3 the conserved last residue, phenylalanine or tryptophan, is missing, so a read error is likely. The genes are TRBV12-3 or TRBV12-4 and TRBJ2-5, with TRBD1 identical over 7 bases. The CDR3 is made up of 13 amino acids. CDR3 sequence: CPSREGARETQYI. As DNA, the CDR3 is TGTCCCAGCAGAGAGGGGGCGCGAGAGACCCAGTACATC.

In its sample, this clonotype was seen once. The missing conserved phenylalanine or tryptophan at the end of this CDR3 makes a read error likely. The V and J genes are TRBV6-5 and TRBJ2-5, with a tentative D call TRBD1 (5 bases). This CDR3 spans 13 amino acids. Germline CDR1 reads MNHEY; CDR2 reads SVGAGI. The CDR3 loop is CASSYDSQETQYS. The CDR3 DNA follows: TGTGCCAGTAGTTACGACAGCCAAGAGACCCAGTACTCC.

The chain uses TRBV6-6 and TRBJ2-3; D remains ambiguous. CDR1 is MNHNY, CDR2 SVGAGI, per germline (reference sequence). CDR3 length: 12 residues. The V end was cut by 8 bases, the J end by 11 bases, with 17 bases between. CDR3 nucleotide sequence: TGTGCCAGCGCTGAGGTGGCTGGTATGCAGTATTTT. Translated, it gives CASAEVAGMQYF.

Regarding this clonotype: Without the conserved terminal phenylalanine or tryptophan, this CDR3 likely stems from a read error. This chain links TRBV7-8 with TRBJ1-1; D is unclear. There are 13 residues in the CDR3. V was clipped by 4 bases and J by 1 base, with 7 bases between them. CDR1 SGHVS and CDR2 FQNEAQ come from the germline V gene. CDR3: CASSWTENTEAFL. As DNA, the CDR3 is TGTGCCAGCAGCTGGACGGAGAACACTGAAGCTTTCCTT.

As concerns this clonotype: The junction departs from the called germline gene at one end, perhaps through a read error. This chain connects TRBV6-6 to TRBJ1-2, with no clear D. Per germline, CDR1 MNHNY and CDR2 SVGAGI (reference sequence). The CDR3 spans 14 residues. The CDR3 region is CASSYGANSYDYTF. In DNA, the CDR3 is TGTGCCAGCAGTTACGGAGCAAATTCCTATGACTACACCTTC.

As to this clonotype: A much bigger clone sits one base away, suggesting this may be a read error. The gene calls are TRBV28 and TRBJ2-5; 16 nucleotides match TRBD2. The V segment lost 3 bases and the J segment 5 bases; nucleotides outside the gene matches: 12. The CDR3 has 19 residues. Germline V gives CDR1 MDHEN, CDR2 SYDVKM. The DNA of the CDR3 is TGTGCCAGCAGTTTCTCCGGACCGGGACTAGCGGGGGGGGAGGAGACCCAGTACTTC. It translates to CASSFSGPGLAGGEETQYF.

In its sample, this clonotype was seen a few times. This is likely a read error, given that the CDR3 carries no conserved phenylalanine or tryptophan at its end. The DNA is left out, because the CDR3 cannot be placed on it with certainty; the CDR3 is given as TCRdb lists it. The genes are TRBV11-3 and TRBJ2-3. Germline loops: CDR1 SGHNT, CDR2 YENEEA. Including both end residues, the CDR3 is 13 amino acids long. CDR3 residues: CASSLDEIYTLYL.

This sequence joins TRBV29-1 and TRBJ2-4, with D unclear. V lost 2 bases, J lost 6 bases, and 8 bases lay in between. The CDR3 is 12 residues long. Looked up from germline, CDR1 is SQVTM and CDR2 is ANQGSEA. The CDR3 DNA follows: TGCAGCGTTGAATGTGCGATAAACATTCAGTACTTC. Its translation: CSVECAINIQYF.

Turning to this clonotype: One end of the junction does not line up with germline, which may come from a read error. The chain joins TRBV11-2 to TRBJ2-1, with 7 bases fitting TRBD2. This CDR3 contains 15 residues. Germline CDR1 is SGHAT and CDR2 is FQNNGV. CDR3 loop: CASSLRLAAHKEQFF. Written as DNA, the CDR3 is TGTGCCAGCAGCTTACGGCTAGCGGCTCACAAAGAGCAGTTCTTC.

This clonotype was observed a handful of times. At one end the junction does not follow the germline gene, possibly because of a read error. The DNA of the CDR3 is TGTGCTAGCAGCCCAACAGGGAGTGATCAGCCCCCGCATTTT. Translation: CASSPTGSDQPPHF. This chain joins TRBV11-2 and TRBJ1-5, with a weak D call TRBD1 (6 bases). In germline, CDR1 is SGHAT, CDR2 FQNNGV. The CDR3 covers 14 residues.

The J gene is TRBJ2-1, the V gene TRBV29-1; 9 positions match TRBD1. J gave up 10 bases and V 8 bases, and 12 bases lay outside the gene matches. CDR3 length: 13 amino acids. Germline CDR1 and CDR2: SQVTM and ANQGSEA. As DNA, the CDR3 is TGCAGCCTGAAGGGACAGGGTAGCAACGAGCAGTTCTTC. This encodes CSLKGQGSNEQFF.

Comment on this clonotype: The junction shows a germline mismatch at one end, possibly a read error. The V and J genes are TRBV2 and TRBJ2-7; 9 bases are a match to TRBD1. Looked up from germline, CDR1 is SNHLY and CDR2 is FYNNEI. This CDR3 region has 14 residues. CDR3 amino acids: CASTIRDRASEQCF. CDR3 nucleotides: TGTGCCAGCACAATCCGGGACAGGGCTAGCGAGCAGTGCTTC. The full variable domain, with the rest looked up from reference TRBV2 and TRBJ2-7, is EPEVTQTPSHQVTQMGQEVILRCVPISNHLYFYWYRQILGQKVEFLVSFYNNEISEKSEIFDDQFSVERPDGSNFTLKIRSTKLEDSAMYFCASTIRDRASEQCFGPGTRLTVT.

Here the CDR3 DNA reads TGCACAAGCAGCCCGACAGGGTCTGGGGGCTATGGCTACACCTTC. It encodes CTSSPTGSGGYGYTF. The chain links TRBV4-1 to TRBJ1-2, with 7 nucleotides matching TRBD1. The CDR3 covers 15 residues. Looked up from germline, CDR1 is MGHRA and CDR2 is YSYEKL.

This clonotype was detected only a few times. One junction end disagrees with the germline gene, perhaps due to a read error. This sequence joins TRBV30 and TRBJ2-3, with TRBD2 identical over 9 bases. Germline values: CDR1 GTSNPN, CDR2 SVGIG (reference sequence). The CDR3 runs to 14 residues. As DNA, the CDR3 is TGTGCCTGGACTAGCGGGACCAACACGGATATGCAGTATTTT. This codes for CAWTSGTNTDMQYF.

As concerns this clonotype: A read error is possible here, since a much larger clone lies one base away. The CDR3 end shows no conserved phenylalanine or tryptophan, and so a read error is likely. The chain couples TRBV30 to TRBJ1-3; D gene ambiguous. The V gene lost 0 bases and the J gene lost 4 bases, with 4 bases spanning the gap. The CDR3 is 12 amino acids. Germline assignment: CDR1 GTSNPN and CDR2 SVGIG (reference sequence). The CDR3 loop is CAWSVGGNTIYL. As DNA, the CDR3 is TGTGCCTGGAGTGTCGGAGGAAACACCATATATTTA.

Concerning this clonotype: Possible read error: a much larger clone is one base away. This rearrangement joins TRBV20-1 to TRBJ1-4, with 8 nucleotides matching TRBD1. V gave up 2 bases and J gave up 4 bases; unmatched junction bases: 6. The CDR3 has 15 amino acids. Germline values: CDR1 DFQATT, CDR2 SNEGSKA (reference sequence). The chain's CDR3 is CSARPTGVNNEKLFF. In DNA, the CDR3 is TGCAGTGCTAGACCGACAGGGGTGAATAATGAAAAACTGTTTTTT.

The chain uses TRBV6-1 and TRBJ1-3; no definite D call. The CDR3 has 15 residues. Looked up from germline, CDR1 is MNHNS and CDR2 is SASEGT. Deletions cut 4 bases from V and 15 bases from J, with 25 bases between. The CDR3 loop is CASSVTGSRGNTSYF. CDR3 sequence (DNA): TGTGCCAGCAGTGTAACGGGGAGTCGTGGAAACACCTCATATTTT.

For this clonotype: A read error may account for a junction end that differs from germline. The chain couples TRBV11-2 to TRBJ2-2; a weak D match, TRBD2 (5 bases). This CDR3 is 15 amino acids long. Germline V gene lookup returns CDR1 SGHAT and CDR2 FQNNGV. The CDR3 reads CAGSLRQEVSGELFF. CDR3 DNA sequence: TGTGCCGGCAGCTTACGGCAGGAGGTGAGCGGGGAGCTGTTTTTT.

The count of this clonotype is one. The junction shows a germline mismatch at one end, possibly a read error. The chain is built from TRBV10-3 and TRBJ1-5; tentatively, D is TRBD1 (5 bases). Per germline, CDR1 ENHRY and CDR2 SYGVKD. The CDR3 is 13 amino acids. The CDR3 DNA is TGTACCATCGCGGGGGGTAGCATTCAGCCCCAGCATTTT. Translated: CTIAGGSIQPQHF.

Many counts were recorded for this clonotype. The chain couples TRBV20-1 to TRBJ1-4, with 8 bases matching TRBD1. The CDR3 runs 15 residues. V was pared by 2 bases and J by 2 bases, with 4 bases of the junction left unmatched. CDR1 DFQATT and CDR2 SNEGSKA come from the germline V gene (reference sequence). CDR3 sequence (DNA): TGCAGTGCTAGACCGACAGGGGTGACTAATGAAAAACTGTTTTTT. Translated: CSARPTGVTNEKLFF.

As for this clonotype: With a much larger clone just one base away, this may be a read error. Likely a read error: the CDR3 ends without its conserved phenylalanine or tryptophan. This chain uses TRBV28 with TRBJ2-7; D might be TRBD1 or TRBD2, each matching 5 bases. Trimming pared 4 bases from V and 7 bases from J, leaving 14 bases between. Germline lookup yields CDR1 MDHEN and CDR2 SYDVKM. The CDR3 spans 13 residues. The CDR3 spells CASSSPGTWEQYS. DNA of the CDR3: TGTGCCAGCAGTTCCCCAGGGACCTGGGAGCAGTACTCC.

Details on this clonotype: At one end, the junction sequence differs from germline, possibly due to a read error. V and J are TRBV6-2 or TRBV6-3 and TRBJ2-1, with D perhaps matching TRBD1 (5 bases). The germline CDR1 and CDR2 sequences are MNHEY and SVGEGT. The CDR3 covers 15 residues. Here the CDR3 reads CVSSYRQAAKNEQFF. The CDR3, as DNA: TGTGTCAGCAGTTACAGGCAGGCGGCTAAGAATGAGCAGTTCTTC.

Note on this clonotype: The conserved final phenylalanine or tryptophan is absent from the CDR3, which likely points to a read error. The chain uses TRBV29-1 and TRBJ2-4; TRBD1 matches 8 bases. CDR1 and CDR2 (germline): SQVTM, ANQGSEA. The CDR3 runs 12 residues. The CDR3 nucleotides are TGCGACGTTACCAGGGGGCTGAACATTCAGTACTTG. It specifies CDVTRGLNIQYL.

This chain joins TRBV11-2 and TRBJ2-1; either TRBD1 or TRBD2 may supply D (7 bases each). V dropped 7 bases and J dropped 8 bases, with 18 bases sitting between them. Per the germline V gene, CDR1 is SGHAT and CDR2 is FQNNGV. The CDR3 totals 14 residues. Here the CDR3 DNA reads TGTGCCAGCATGCCCACGGCAGGGGGGGATGAGCAGTTCTTC. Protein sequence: CASMPTAGGDEQFF.

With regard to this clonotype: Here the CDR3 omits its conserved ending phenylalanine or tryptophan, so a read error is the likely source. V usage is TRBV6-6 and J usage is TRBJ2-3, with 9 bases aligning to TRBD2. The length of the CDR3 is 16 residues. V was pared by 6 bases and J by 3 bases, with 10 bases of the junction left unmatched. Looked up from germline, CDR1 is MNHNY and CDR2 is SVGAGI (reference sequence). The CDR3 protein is CASSPGGTSRTDTQYI. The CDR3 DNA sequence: TGTGCCAGCAGCCCTGGGGGGACTAGCAGAACAGATACGCAGTATATT.

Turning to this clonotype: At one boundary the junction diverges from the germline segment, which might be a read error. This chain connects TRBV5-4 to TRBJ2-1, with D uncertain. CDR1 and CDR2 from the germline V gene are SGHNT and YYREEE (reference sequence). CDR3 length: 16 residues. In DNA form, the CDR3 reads TGTACCAGCAGGTCTAGTCCTATGAGCTCCTACAATGAGCAGTTCTTC. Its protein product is CTSRSSPMSSYNEQFF.

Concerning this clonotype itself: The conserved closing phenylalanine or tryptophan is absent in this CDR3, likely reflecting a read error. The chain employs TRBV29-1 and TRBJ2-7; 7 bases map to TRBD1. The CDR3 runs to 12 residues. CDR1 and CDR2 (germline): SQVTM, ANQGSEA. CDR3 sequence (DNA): TGTAGCGTTGAGGGACAGACCCACGAGCAGTACTTG. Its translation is CSVEGQTHEQYL.

The CDR3: CSARAPPETVLNTEAFF. The CDR3 DNA reads TGCAGTGCTAGAGCGCCGCCGGAGACGGTACTGAACACTGAAGCTTTCTTT. The chain joins TRBV20-1 to TRBJ1-1; D is ambiguous. This CDR3 has 17 residues. With 1 base removed from V and 0 bases from J, the gap between germline ends came to 18 bases. Germline CDR1 reads DFQATT; CDR2 reads SNEGSKA (reference sequence).